This paragraph reports one T cell receptor (beta chain). V lost 0 bases to trimming and J lost 5 bases, with 13 bases between them. Germline V gene data show CDR1 as SGHDN and CDR2 as FVKESK. This CDR3 has 15 amino acids. Healthy bone marrow donors made up the donors. The data derive from a study of cytomegalovirus exposure and HLA in healthy donors. The PCR contained 60 Vbeta and 13 Jbeta primers. Assay used: immunoSEQ multiplex PCR; TCRdb lists only in-frame clones, some missing. The table includes 150,000 to 200,000 clones, about 76% detected once. The sequenced material came from PBMCs. The chain couples TRBV14 to TRBJ2-5; D unresolved. This TCR was sampled from a male donor in good health and CMV-seropositive. As DNA, the CDR3 is TGTGCCAGCAGCCAAGATGGCCTTCTGTCTGAGACCCAGTACTTC. It yields the protein CASSQDGLLSETQYF.